A single T cell receptor beta chain is shown here with its context. As handled by the study authors: How many nucleated cells were present was estimated from reference gene primer amplification. Clones were read by immunoSEQ multiplex PCR, and TCRdb kept only the in-frame ones, dropping some. V and J calls and clone size are copied from that table; D and trimming were computed from the DNA. The sample records 150,000 to 200,000 clones, about nine tenths being singletons. The record originates from a study of blood T cell repertoires in COVID-19. Per the germline V gene, CDR1 is MDHEN and CDR2 is SYDVKM. This CDR3 has 13 residues. V shed 2 bases and J shed 3 bases, with 8 bases lying between them.

This TCR came from a man aged 70-80 years with acute or convalescent COVID-19. This chain uses TRBV28 with TRBJ2-7; D perhaps matches TRBD2 (6 bases). Material: peripheral blood. CDR3 DNA sequence: TGTGCCAGCAGTTTACTCGGGGGCTACGAGCAGTACTTC. It is translated as CASSLLGGYEQYF.